This T cell receptor (beta chain) stems from a study of human T cells and chemical hapten exposure (dated by TCRdb to the early 2020s). With regard to the full study: For sensitization, 2% DPC in acetone was applied to a 2 cm by 2 cm area of upper inner arm skin. Weekly therapeutic DPC doses were additionally applied to the scalp of patients throughout the roughly 25-week study period. Patch tests used Finn chambers with 0.01% DPC on the upper back, scored after 6 days by International Contact Dermatitis Research Group standards. The mostly female patient cohort included alopecia areata with under or over 50% scalp involvement, alopecia totalis and alopecia universalis. Libraries were combined into a pool for sequencing, and differences in TCR yield between samples came mainly from small differences in library volumes within the pool. Peripheral blood TCR repertoire changes were tracked in vivo in alopecia patients during primary and secondary sensitization to the hapten diphenylcyclopropenone (DPC). Blood samples were taken from patients before sensitization (week 0) and then at 2, 6 and about 24 weeks after DPC sensitization. About 29 alopecia patients gave blood for TCR sequencing at one to four time points (pre-sensitization, 2, 6 and 24 weeks).

The receptor library was made with RACE. Sequencing used a NextSeq 500. During library preparation, unique molecular identifiers were attached to individual cDNA molecules so that TCRs could be counted in a quantitative, reproducible way. From each blood RNA sample, both TCR alpha and TCR beta chains were sequenced. The paper's data handling went like this. Samples had a median of roughly 87,000 TCRs, with a range from roughly 20,000 to 690,600. The Decombinator software suite was used to annotate V, J and CDR3 in the TCR reads. To make PS versus PT1 abundance plots, every sample was subsampled to the same number of TCRs (28,000). Expanded TCRs were defined as absent before sensitization and observed at least eight times at the 2-week time point. The raw public reads went through TCRdb reprocessing: fastp at Q25, MiXCR clone calling, in-frame beta chains kept. Here each entry gathers all rows of one CDR3 protein and keeps the most common genes and DNA. Clone size and V and J calls follow TCRdb, not the original study. The sample table shows about 40,000 distinct CDR3 sequences, and about 10% are seen once. In total, the top ten clones hold 5% to 6.5% of the sample.

As encoded in the germline V gene, CDR1 is SGDLS while CDR2 is YYNGEE. Trimming takes 0 bases from V and 2 bases from J, and the germline ends sit 13 bases apart. Including cysteine and phenylalanine, the CDR3 has 16 amino acids. The kept DNA is CDR3 alone, 48 bases in frame from the first base. Overall study results and their limits: Patch test score correlated positively with the number of PT1 expanded TCRs, reaching significance at thresholds 8, 16 and 32 but not at 4. Repeated subsampling changed both the strength of the expansion versus patch-test correlation and the threshold at which the correlation became significant. All patients had alopecia, a presumed autoimmune disease, so their immune response might differ from that of healthy individuals. Compared with pre-sensitization or healthy control sets, expanded TCRs formed significantly more large CDR3 similarity clusters, which is consistent with antigen-driven responses. The number of TCRs above 1 in 1000 frequency did not change with DPC sensitization; there was no evidence of global repertoire structure alterations.

Comment on this clonotype: Its antigen has not been determined. No base quality information exists; no much larger clone differs at one position.

The sample's time point label, decoded: pre-sensitization, week 0. The intended sense of this specimen's treatment or condition label: therapeutic diphenylcyclopropenone sensitization with weekly scalp DPC. At each patch-test visit, blood was drawn before the patch test was applied. Patients were considered eligible if aged 18 to 70, diagnosed with alopecia and deemed suitable for DPC therapy, and patients were excluded if pregnant. Total RNA was extracted from unfractionated whole blood that had been collected in Tempus Blood RNA tubes. Sequences were derived from whole blood, sampled in connection with sensitization to the hapten diphenylcyclopropenone (DPC). This clonotype was obtained from a man younger than 45 with alopecia areata. Some clones in this sample may be carry-over from other donors' samples. Recombination connected TRBV9 to TRBJ2-3; the D gene lacks a confident call. The DNA sequence reads TGTGCCAGCAGCGTAGTTGGGCGTCAACTCACAGATACGCAGTATTTT. This encodes CASSVVGRQLTDTQYF.